This is a list of T cell receptor beta chains from one sample in a study of shared clonotypes between healthy human individuals. Sequencing was performed with immunoSEQ multiplex PCR; in TCRdb, only in-frame clones are kept and a portion is missing. In the table there are more than 450,000 clones, less than 85% of which are singletons. The sample comprised PBMCs. These receptors originate from a woman between 35 and 50 years old in good health. Some clones in this sample may be carry-over from other donors' samples. The CDR3 runs from the conserved cysteine through the conserved F or W. The D gene is left open where the match is weak. Not all rows give a size; the values are once, few, many and, for expanded clones, a class.

v_gene: TRBV19
abundance: few
d_gene: TRBD1
j_gene: TRBJ2-7
len: 14
CDR3aa: CASSTQGASDEQYF
CDR3nt: TGTGCCAGTAGCACACAGGGGGCTTCGGACGAGCAGTACTTC

v_gene: TRBV6-5
abundance: NA
d_gene: NA
j_gene: TRBJ1-4
len: 14
CDR3aa: CASSGQQLGEKLFF
CDR3nt: TGTGCCTCCTCGGGGCAACAACTGGGTGAAAAACTGTTTTTT

v_gene: TRBV2
abundance: once
d_gene: TRBD2
j_gene: TRBJ2-3
len: 13
CDR3aa: CASSGNGADTQYF
CDR3nt: TGTGCCAGTAGCGGGAATGGCGCAGATACGCAGTATTTT

v_gene: TRBV7-2
abundance: NA
d_gene: NA
j_gene: TRBJ2-1
len: 17
CDR3aa: CASSFFTGPAQYNEQFF
CDR3nt: TGTGCCAGCAGCTTCTTCACAGGGCCCGCGCAATACAATGAGCAGTTCTTC

v_gene: TRBV29-1
abundance: NA
d_gene: NA
j_gene: TRBJ1-5
len: 14
CDR3aa: CSVDGGGSNQPQHF
CDR3nt: TGCAGCGTTGATGGGGGGGGTAGCAATCAGCCCCAGCATTTT

v_gene: TRBV6-4
abundance: NA
d_gene: TRBD1
j_gene: TRBJ2-7
len: 14
CDR3aa: CASSPDRESYEQYF
CDR3nt: TGTGCCAGCAGCCCGGACAGGGAGTCCTACGAGCAGTACTTC

v_gene: TRBV6-1
abundance: NA
d_gene: TRBD1
j_gene: TRBJ2-7
len: 13
CDR3aa: CASTRTGSYEQYF
CDR3nt: TGTGCCAGCACCCGGACAGGGTCCTACGAGCAGTACTTC

v_gene: TRBV10-1
abundance: NA
d_gene: TRBD1
j_gene: TRBJ1-1
len: 16
CDR3aa: CASSPTPGTANTEAFF
CDR3nt: TGCGCCAGCAGTCCAACCCCCGGGACAGCGAACACTGAAGCTTTCTTT

v_gene: TRBV5-5
abundance: NA
d_gene: NA
j_gene: TRBJ2-7
len: 17
CDR3aa: CASSPRDLASPSYEQYF
CDR3nt: TGTGCCAGCAGCCCGAGGGACTTAGCTTCCCCATCCTACGAGCAGTACTTC

v_gene: TRBV7-3
abundance: NA
d_gene: NA
j_gene: TRBJ2-1
len: 13
CDR3aa: CASSPGPDNEQFF
CDR3nt: TGTGCCAGCAGCCCCGGACCAGACAATGAGCAGTTCTTC

v_gene: TRBV7-9
abundance: NA
d_gene: NA
j_gene: TRBJ2-1
len: 14
CDR3aa: CASSLKGLLGEQFF
CDR3nt: TGTGCCAGCAGCTTAAAGGGCTTGCTGGGCGAGCAGTTCTTC

v_gene: TRBV7-2
abundance: NA
d_gene: TRBD2
j_gene: TRBJ2-1
len: 16
CDR3aa: CASSPVAGSTYNEQFF
CDR3nt: TGTGCCAGCAGCCCCGTAGCGGGGAGCACCTACAATGAGCAGTTCTTC

v_gene: TRBV2
abundance: NA
d_gene: NA
j_gene: TRBJ2-2
len: 15
CDR3aa: CASSGGRAGTGELFF
CDR3nt: TGTGCCAGCAGTGGGGGCAGGGCTGGCACCGGGGAGCTGTTTTTT

v_gene: TRBV9
abundance: few
d_gene: TRBD1
j_gene: TRBJ1-5
len: 15
CDR3aa: CASSVVGQGGQPQHF
CDR3nt: TGTGCCAGCAGCGTAGTCGGACAGGGCGGACAGCCCCAGCATTTT

v_gene: TRBV5-1
abundance: NA
d_gene: NA
j_gene: TRBJ1-4
len: 13
CDR3aa: CASSLEPNEKLFF
CDR3nt: TGCGCCAGCAGCTTGGAACCGAATGAAAAACTGTTTTTT

v_gene: TRBV30
abundance: NA
d_gene: NA
j_gene: TRBJ2-1
len: 14
CDR3aa: CAWDRGGSWNEQFF
CDR3nt: TGTGCCTGGGACAGGGGAGGGTCCTGGAATGAGCAGTTCTTC

v_gene: TRBV18
abundance: few
d_gene: NA
j_gene: TRBJ1-6
len: 13
CDR3aa: CASSPQGDSPLHF
CDR3nt: TGTGCCAGCTCACCACAAGGAGATTCACCCCTCCACTTT

v_gene: TRBV7-3
abundance: NA
d_gene: TRBD2
j_gene: TRBJ2-3
len: 16
CDR3aa: CASALQAGPAADTQYF
CDR3nt: TGTGCCAGCGCACTCCAAGCGGGACCCGCCGCAGATACGCAGTATTTT

v_gene: TRBV10-3
abundance: NA
d_gene: NA
j_gene: TRBJ1-2
len: 14
CDR3aa: CAISEEGGARGYTF
CDR3nt: TGTGCCATCAGTGAGGAGGGTGGGGCTCGTGGCTACACCTTC

v_gene: TRBV18
abundance: many
d_gene: TRBD1
j_gene: TRBJ1-4
len: 16
CDR3aa: CASSHGLGQVNEKLFF
CDR3nt: TGTGCCAGCTCACATGGGTTGGGACAGGTAAATGAAAAACTGTTTTTT

v_gene: TRBV7-2
abundance: NA
d_gene: TRBD2
j_gene: TRBJ2-5
len: 17
CDR3aa: CASSVAGFAGGQETQYF
CDR3nt: TGTGCCAGCAGCGTAGCCGGGTTCGCGGGAGGACAAGAGACCCAGTACTTC

v_gene: TRBV6-6
abundance: NA
d_gene: NA
j_gene: TRBJ2-5
len: 14
CDR3aa: CASSYGGNLETQYF
CDR3nt: TGTGCCAGCAGTTACGGGGGGAATCTGGAGACCCAGTACTTC

v_gene: TRBV11-3
abundance: once
d_gene: NA
j_gene: TRBJ2-5
len: 15
CDR3aa: CASSLDSQAWETQYF
CDR3nt: TGTGCCAGCAGCTTAGATTCCCAAGCGTGGGAGACCCAGTACTTC

v_gene: TRBV27
abundance: many
d_gene: TRBD2
j_gene: TRBJ2-7
len: 17
CDR3aa: CASTIRPGLAGVYEQYF
CDR3nt: TGTGCCAGCACCATACGCCCTGGACTAGCGGGAGTGTACGAGCAGTACTTC

v_gene: TRBV14
abundance: NA
d_gene: NA
j_gene: TRBJ2-7
len: 14
CDR3aa: CASSQAQFTLEQYF
CDR3nt: TGTGCCAGCAGCCAAGCTCAGTTCACCCTCGAGCAGTACTTC

v_gene: TRBV9
abundance: NA
d_gene: TRBD2
j_gene: TRBJ2-1
len: 16
CDR3aa: CASSVVGLAGGNEQFF
CDR3nt: TGTGCCAGCAGCGTAGTCGGACTAGCGGGAGGCAATGAGCAGTTCTTC

v_gene: TRBV7-2
abundance: once
d_gene: TRBD1
j_gene: TRBJ2-3
len: 14
CDR3aa: CASTSQGTTDTQYF
CDR3nt: TGTGCCAGCACCTCACAGGGGACCACAGATACGCAGTATTTT

v_gene: TRBV10-3
abundance: NA
d_gene: NA
j_gene: TRBJ2-6
len: 15
CDR3aa: CAISDTRVGANVLTF
CDR3nt: TGTGCCATCTCTGACACCAGGGTGGGGGCCAACGTCCTGACTTTC

v_gene: TRBV5-1
abundance: NA
d_gene: TRBD1
j_gene: TRBJ2-1
len: 12
CDR3aa: CASINRGNEQFF
CDR3nt: TGCGCCAGCATCAACAGGGGTAATGAGCAGTTCTTC

v_gene: TRBV6-4
abundance: NA
d_gene: NA
j_gene: TRBJ2-3
len: 14
CDR3aa: CASSEEEITDTQYF
CDR3nt: TGTGCCAGCAGTGAGGAGGAGATCACAGATACGCAGTATTTT

v_gene: TRBV27
abundance: NA
d_gene: TRBD2
j_gene: TRBJ2-3
len: 15
CDR3aa: CASNQNGRAPDTQYF
CDR3nt: TGTGCCAGCAATCAAAACGGGAGGGCCCCAGATACGCAGTATTTT

v_gene: TRBV11-2
abundance: NA
d_gene: TRBD2
j_gene: TRBJ2-7
len: 14
CDR3aa: CASKLAGWGDEQYF
CDR3nt: TGTGCCAGCAAATTAGCGGGATGGGGGGACGAGCAGTACTTC

v_gene: TRBV7-3
abundance: NA
d_gene: NA
j_gene: TRBJ1-5
len: 13
CDR3aa: CASSLSGNQPQHF
CDR3nt: TGTGCCAGCAGCTTATCTGGCAATCAGCCCCAGCATTTT

v_gene: TRBV2
abundance: NA
d_gene: NA
j_gene: TRBJ2-1
len: 13
CDR3aa: CASRGDGPMKQFF
CDR3nt: TGTGCCAGCAGGGGGGACGGGCCAATGAAGCAGTTCTTC

v_gene: TRBV19
abundance: NA
d_gene: TRBD2
j_gene: TRBJ2-3
len: 15
CDR3aa: CASSITSGRLDTQYF
CDR3nt: TGTGCCAGTAGTATCACTAGCGGGAGGCTTGATACGCAGTATTTT

v_gene: TRBV7-8
abundance: many
d_gene: NA
j_gene: TRBJ1-1
len: 14
CDR3aa: CAVERTASNTEAFF
CDR3nt: TGTGCCGTCGAAAGGACAGCTTCGAACACTGAAGCTTTCTTT

v_gene: TRBV7-3
abundance: NA
d_gene: NA
j_gene: TRBJ2-7
len: 15
CDR3aa: CASSLVAASTYEQYF
CDR3nt: TGTGCCAGCAGCTTAGTAGCGGCCTCGACCTACGAGCAGTACTTC

v_gene: TRBV27
abundance: NA
d_gene: NA
j_gene: TRBJ1-2
len: 14
CDR3aa: CASSPLAIPGGYTF
CDR3nt: TGTGCCAGCAGCCCGTTGGCAATCCCCGGGGGCTACACCTTC

v_gene: TRBV28
abundance: NA
d_gene: NA
j_gene: TRBJ2-7
len: 13
CDR3aa: CASARRVLNEQYF
CDR3nt: TGTGCCAGCGCTAGGAGGGTTCTCAACGAGCAGTACTTC

v_gene: TRBV18
abundance: NA
d_gene: TRBD2
j_gene: TRBJ2-7
len: 17
CDR3aa: CASSSNGGGGVEYEQYF
CDR3nt: TGTGCCAGCTCCTCAAACGGCGGGGGGGGCGTTGAATACGAGCAGTACTTC